These 26 T cell receptor beta chains were all obtained from the same sample, sequenced in a study of CD8 T cells in Susac syndrome. Reverse transcription of roughly 0.45 to 1 ug RNA used random hexamers. MiXCR, run by TCRdb on the immunoSEQ multiplex PCR reads, gives a single entry per CDR3 protein. The table records 400,000 to 550,000 distinct CDR3 sequences, approximately 89% of them present only once. The sample was CD8+ T cells from PBMCs. The receptors derive from a human donor with multiple sclerosis.

The chain employs TRBV6-6 and TRBJ2-1; no definite D call. Looked up from germline, CDR1 is MNHNY and CDR2 is SVGAGI (reference sequence). The CDR3 runs 13 residues. V was clipped by 5 bases and J by 8 bases, with 13 bases between them. The CDR3 bases are TGTGCCAGCAGTCCGAGTGGCCGGGATGAGCAGTTCTTC. Translated, it gives CASSPSGRDEQFF.

This chain links TRBV20-1 with TRBJ1-1; no firm D call. The germline V gene encodes CDR1 DFQATT and CDR2 SNEGSKA (reference sequence). V lost 4 bases and J lost 1, with 4 bases in between. The length of the CDR3 is 11 residues. The CDR3 region has the DNA TGCAGTGCTATCCCGAACACTGAAGCTTTCTTT. It encodes CSAIPNTEAFF.

V and J are TRBV27 and TRBJ1-1; no reliable D call. Per germline, CDR1 MNHEY and CDR2 SMNVEV (reference sequence). The germline V and J ends were trimmed by 8 bases and 11 bases, with 21 bases remaining between them. The CDR3 totals 13 residues. CDR3 nucleotides: TGTGCCAGCCCACCCGTATCTAGCGGGGTTGCTTTCTTT. Protein product: CASPPVSSGVAFF.

This clonotype showed up just a few times. This chain links TRBV25-1 with TRBJ2-2; the D is unclear. Germline lookup yields CDR1 MGHDK and CDR2 SYGVNS. The CDR3 has 13 residues. Trimming pared 3 bases from V and 5 bases from J, leaving 7 bases between. CDR3 amino acids: CASSDWDTGELFF. Here the CDR3 DNA reads TGTGCCAGCAGTGATTGGGATACCGGGGAGCTGTTTTTT.

The chain is built from TRBV5-4 and TRBJ2-7, with 9 bases identical to TRBD1. Germline CDR1 and CDR2: SGHNT and YYREEE (reference sequence). CDR3 length equals 15 residues. Germline trimming cut 4 bases from V and 5 bases from J; bases unmatched to any gene: 10. CDR3 residues: CASSALGTGPHEQYF. CDR3 coding DNA: TGTGCCAGCAGCGCCTTAGGGACAGGGCCCCACGAGCAGTACTTC.

This chain links TRBV20-1 with TRBJ1-1; D remains unclear. Between the trimmed V and J ends, which lost 3 bases and 1 base, there was a span of 15 bases. CDR1 and CDR2 from the germline V gene are DFQATT and SNEGSKA (reference sequence). The length of the CDR3 is 15 residues. CDR3 nucleotide sequence: TGCAGTGCTAGGGGGTGGGCCGTCGGGAACACTGAAGCTTTCTTT. Encoded protein: CSARGWAVGNTEAFF.

The CDR3 reads CASSFPRRYYGYTF. CDR3 nucleotides: TGTGCCAGCAGCTTCCCGAGGAGGTACTATGGCTACACCTTC. This sequence joins TRBV7-9 and TRBJ1-2; no reliable D call. The germline V gene encodes CDR1 SEHNR and CDR2 FQNEAQ (reference sequence). This CDR3 is 14 amino acids long. V gave up 3 bases and J gave up 3 bases, with 11 bases separating them.

Written as DNA, the CDR3 is TGCAGCGTTGAATGGACAGATACGCAGTATTTT. Protein sequence: CSVEWTDTQYF. This sequence joins TRBV29-1 and TRBJ2-3; D not certain. The CDR3 consists of 11 residues. Germline V gene sequence: CDR1 SQVTM, CDR2 ANQGSEA. With 2 bases removed from V and 3 bases from J, the gap between germline ends came to 3 bases.

The rearrangement links TRBV5-1 to TRBJ2-5; 7 bases match TRBD1. Per the germline V gene, CDR1 is SGHRS and CDR2 is YFSETQ. The CDR3 is 15 amino acids. V dropped 4 bases and J dropped 2; count of bases not matched to a gene: 8. CDR3 region: CASSHRDSPQETQYF. Written as DNA, the CDR3 is TGCGCCAGCAGCCACCGGGACAGTCCACAAGAGACCCAGTACTTC.

This clonotype was detected a few times. This chain connects TRBV3-1 to TRBJ1-2; possible D gene TRBD1, 6 bases. Germline CDR1 and CDR2: LGHDT and YNNKEL (reference sequence). CDR3 size: 13 residues. Trimming shortened V by 1 base and J by 6 bases, and 9 bases separated the two germline ends. The CDR3 DNA follows: TGTGCCAGCAGCCAAGTCCAGGGGAATGGCTACACCTTC. Encoded protein: CASSQVQGNGYTF.

This chain connects TRBV10-3 to TRBJ2-6, with 8 bases matching TRBD1. The CDR3 contains 15 residues. Trimming took 11 bases from V and 2 from J; bases not matched to a gene: 8. Germline V gene lookup returns CDR1 ENHRY and CDR2 SYGVKD. This CDR3 reads CAFRTQGAGANVLTF. CDR3 nucleotide sequence: TGTGCCTTTCGCACACAGGGGGCTGGGGCCAACGTCCTGACTTTC.

The V gene is TRBV30, the J gene TRBJ2-7, with 7 positions matching TRBD1. With 3 bases clipped from V and 2 bases from J, the junction kept 1 base outside the gene matches. The CDR3 runs 12 residues. Germline V lookup: CDR1 GTSNPN, CDR2 SVGIG (reference sequence). As DNA, the CDR3 is TGTGCCTGGAGAGGACAGGCCTACGAGCAGTACTTC. Translating it yields CAWRGQAYEQYF.

The V call is TRBV30, the J call TRBJ2-7; D perhaps matches TRBD1 (6 bases). Germline values: CDR1 GTSNPN, CDR2 SVGIG (reference sequence). V lost 4 bases, J lost 3 bases, and 16 bases lay in between. The CDR3 length is 14 residues. The CDR3 DNA sequence: TGTGCCTGGAATCTACAGGGAACTTTCTACGAGCAGTACTTC. Its protein product is CAWNLQGTFYEQYF.

This clonotype turned up a few times. The junction departs from the called germline gene at one end, perhaps through a read error. The CDR3 region is CATSRTDTLNTGELFF. In DNA, the CDR3 is TGTGCCACCAGCAGAACAGACACCCTGAACACCGGGGAGCTTTTTTTT. J is TRBJ2-2 and V is TRBV15, with TRBD2 as a possible D gene (5 bases). The V gene's germline CDR1 is LNHNV and CDR2 YYDKDF (reference sequence). The CDR3 is 16 amino acids.

The chain carries TRBV6-1 and TRBJ1-1; tentative D call: TRBD1 (6 bases). This CDR3 spans 20 amino acids. CDR1 is MNHNS and CDR2 is SASEGT in the germline V gene. Trimming cost V 8 bases and J 2 bases, with 33 bases left between them. The CDR3 DNA is TGTGCCAGCCACATTTTTCCGCCGCGGACAGAAATTTACGTAAACACTGAAGCTTTCTTT. Its translation is CASHIFPPRTEIYVNTEAFF.

This sequence joins TRBV7-4 and TRBJ1-1; D call uncertain. Germline CDR1 SGHVT, CDR2 SQSDAQ. The ends were cut back, 5 bases at V and 3 bases at J, with 13 bases in the middle. The CDR3 spans 14 residues. For the CDR3, the DNA is TGTGCCAGCAGCAAACTACCCATGGACACTGAAGCTTTCTTT. Translation gives CASSKLPMDTEAFF.

The chain combines TRBV7-9 with TRBJ1-3; 7 bases fit TRBD1. The length of the CDR3 is 15 residues. Germline V gene data show CDR1 as SEHNR and CDR2 as FQNEAQ (reference sequence). The J segment lost 2 bases and the V segment lost 5 bases, leaving 6 bases of the junction unmatched. CDR3 residues: CASSTGQEAGNTIYF. The CDR3 DNA is TGTGCCAGCAGCACTGGACAGGAGGCTGGAAACACCATATATTTT.

This rearrangement joins TRBV6-1 to TRBJ2-1, with TRBD2 identical over 8 bases. V shed 1 base and J 4 bases; nucleotides not matched to a gene: 6. From germline, CDR1 is MNHNS and CDR2 SASEGT. The CDR3 has 16 amino acids. The CDR3 region is CASSEEGLGVYNEQFF. The CDR3 coding sequence is TGTGCCAGCAGTGAAGAGGGACTAGGGGTGTACAATGAGCAGTTCTTC.

This chain uses TRBV12-3 or TRBV12-4 with TRBJ2-1; 9 bases fit TRBD2. J was trimmed by 7 bases and V by 3 bases; bases with no gene match: 13. This CDR3 contains 17 residues. The CDR3 sequence: CASSFPLASGVLNEQFF. In DNA form, the CDR3 reads TGTGCCAGCAGTTTCCCCCTCGCTAGCGGGGTCTTAAATGAGCAGTTCTTC.

This chain links TRBV19 with TRBJ2-7, with 14 bases aligning to TRBD2. The CDR3 sequence is 17 residues long. The V gene's germline CDR1 is LNHDA and CDR2 SQIVND (reference sequence). Trimming cost V 1 base and J 0 bases; bases outside gene matches: 2. CDR3 protein: CASSIAGTSGSSYEQYF. The DNA of the CDR3 is TGTGCCAGTAGTATAGCAGGGACTAGCGGGAGCTCCTACGAGCAGTACTTC.

V gene TRBV6-5 combines with J gene TRBJ1-2, with D perhaps matching TRBD1 (5 bases). The CDR3 loop spans 16 amino acids. The germline V and J ends were trimmed by 2 bases and 8 bases, with 21 bases remaining between them. CDR1 and CDR2 (germline): MNHEY, SVGAGI. CDR3 amino acids: CASSYAEGPPLEGYTF. Written as DNA, the CDR3 is TGTGCCAGCAGTTACGCCGAGGGACCTCCGTTGGAAGGCTACACCTTC.

This clonotype was found once. The CDR3 nucleotides read TGTGCCAGCAGTTCCTATTGGGGACTGGGTGATGGCTACACCTTC. Translated, it gives CASSSYWGLGDGYTF. The chain links TRBV12-3 or TRBV12-4 to TRBJ1-2; tentatively, D is TRBD1 (5 bases). The CDR3 has 15 amino acids. Trimming took 4 bases from V and 6 from J, leaving 18 bases between them.

V is TRBV19 and J is TRBJ2-3; 8 bases align to TRBD1. V lost 7 bases, J lost 5 bases, and 5 bases stayed unmatched. Germline V gives CDR1 LNHDA, CDR2 SQIVND (reference sequence). The CDR3 runs 13 residues. CDR3 coding DNA: TGTGCCAGTACCCCAGGGGGCGGAGATACGCAGTATTTT. Its protein product is CASTPGGGDTQYF.

The chain recombines TRBV9 with TRBJ2-1; TRBD1 or TRBD2 may be the D gene (5 bases each). Germline CDR1 is SGDLS and CDR2 is YYNGEE. The CDR3 sequence is 15 residues long. Deletions cut 2 bases from V and 4 bases from J, with 13 bases between. The CDR3 coding sequence is TGTGCCAGCAGCGTTGACAGCGGACCTTACAATGAGCAGTTCTTC. As protein: CASSVDSGPYNEQFF.

The CDR3 here is CASSTLQSYEQYF. As DNA, the CDR3 is TGTGCCAGTAGTACCCTCCAGTCCTACGAGCAGTACTTC. The chain employs TRBV19 and TRBJ2-7, with unresolved D. Germline loops: CDR1 LNHDA, CDR2 SQIVND (reference sequence). The CDR3 covers 13 residues. V lost 4 bases, J lost 1 base, and 8 bases lay in between.

The chain joins TRBV4-1 to TRBJ1-4; D not certain. The ends were cut back, 2 bases at V and 7 bases at J, with 20 bases in the middle. The germline CDR1 and CDR2 sequences are MGHRA and YSYEKL. The CDR3 runs to 17 residues. The CDR3 nucleotides are TGCGCCAGCAGCCAACTGGGTGAGGGTGAGGAGGGTGAAAAACTGTTTTTT. The encoded protein is CASSQLGEGEEGEKLFF.